This TCR beta chain came from a study of T cells after yellow fever vaccination. The germline gives CDR1 MGHDK, CDR2 SYGVNS. CDR3 length: 13 amino acids. V shed 4 bases and J 7 bases; nucleotides not matched to a gene: 6. TCRdb reanalysed the 5' RACE reads using MiXCR and keeps one entry per CDR3 protein. The table shows 300,000 to 400,000 distinct CDR3 sequences, with under 15% occurring only once. This material consisted of CD4+ T cells sorted from PBMCs, taken 15 days after the yellow fever booster vaccination. This chain joins TRBV25-1 and TRBJ1-2; 7 bases map to TRBD1. The TCR was taken from a man between 18 and 35 years old who received the YFV17D yellow fever vaccine. The CDR3 loop is CASSASGGTGYTF. The CDR3, as DNA: TGTGCCAGCAGTGCATCAGGGGGGACTGGCTACACCTTC.